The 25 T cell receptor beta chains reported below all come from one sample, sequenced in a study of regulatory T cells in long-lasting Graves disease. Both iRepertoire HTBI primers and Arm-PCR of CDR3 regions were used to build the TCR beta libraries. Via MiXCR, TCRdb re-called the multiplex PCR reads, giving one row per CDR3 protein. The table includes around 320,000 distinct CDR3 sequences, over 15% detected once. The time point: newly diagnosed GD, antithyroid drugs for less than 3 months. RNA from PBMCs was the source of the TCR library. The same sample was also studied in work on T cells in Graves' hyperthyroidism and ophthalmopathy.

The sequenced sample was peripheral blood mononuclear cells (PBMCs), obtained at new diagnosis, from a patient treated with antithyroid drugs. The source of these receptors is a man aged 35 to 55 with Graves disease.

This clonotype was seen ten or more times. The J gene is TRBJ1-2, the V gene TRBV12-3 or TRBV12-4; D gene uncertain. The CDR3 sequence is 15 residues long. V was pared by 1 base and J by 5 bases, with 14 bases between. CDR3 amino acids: CASSLGLATRYGYTF. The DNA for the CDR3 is TGTGCCAGCAGTTTAGGTCTGGCAACAAGATATGGCTACACCTTC.

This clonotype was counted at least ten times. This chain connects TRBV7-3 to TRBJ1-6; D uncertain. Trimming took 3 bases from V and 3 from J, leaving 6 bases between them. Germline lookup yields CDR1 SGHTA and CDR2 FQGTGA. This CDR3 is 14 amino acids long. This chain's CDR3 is CASSLDGYNSPLHF. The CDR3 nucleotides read TGTGCCAGCAGCTTGGACGGCTATAATTCACCCCTCCACTTT. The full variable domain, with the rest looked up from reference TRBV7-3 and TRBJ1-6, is GAGVSQTPSNKVTEKGKYVELRCDPISGHTALYWYRQSLGQGPEFLIYFQGTGAADDSGLPNDRFFAVRPEGSVSTLKIQRTERGDSAVYLCASSLDGYNSPLHFGNGTRLTVT.

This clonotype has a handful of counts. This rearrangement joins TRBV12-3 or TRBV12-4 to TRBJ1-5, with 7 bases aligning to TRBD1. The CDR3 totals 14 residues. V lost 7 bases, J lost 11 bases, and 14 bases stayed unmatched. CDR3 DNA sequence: TGTGCCAGCACCCGGACAGGCGGCGAAGGAGCCCAGCATTTT. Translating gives CASTRTGGEGAQHF.

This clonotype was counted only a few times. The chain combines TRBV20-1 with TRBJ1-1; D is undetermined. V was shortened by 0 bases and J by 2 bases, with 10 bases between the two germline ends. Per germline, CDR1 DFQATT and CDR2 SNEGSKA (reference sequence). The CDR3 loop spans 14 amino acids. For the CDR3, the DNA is TGCAGTGCTAGAGATTTTTCGCAAAACACTGAAGCTTTCTTT. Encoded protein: CSARDFSQNTEAFF.

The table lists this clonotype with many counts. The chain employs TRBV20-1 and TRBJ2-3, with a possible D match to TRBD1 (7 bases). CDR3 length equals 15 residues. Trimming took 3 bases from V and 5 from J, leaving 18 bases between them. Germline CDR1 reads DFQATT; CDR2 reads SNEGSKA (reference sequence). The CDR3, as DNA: TGCAGTGCTAGGAGGGCCAGGGGGGACGGAGATACGCAGTATTTT. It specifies CSARRARGDGDTQYF.

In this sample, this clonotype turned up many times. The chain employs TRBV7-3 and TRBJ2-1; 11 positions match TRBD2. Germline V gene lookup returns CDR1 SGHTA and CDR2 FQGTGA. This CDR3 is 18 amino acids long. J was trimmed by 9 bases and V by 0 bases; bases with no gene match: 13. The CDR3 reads CASSLTLRASGGYVEQFF. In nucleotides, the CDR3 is TGTGCCAGCAGCTTAACGTTAAGGGCTAGCGGGGGGTATGTTGAGCAGTTCTTC.

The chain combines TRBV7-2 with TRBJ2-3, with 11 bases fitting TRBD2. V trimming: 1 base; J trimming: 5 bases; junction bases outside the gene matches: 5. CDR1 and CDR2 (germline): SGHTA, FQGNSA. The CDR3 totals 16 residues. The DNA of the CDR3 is TGTGCCAGCAGCTTAGTTAGCGGGGGGGGTAGAGATACGCAGTATTTT. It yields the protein CASSLVSGGGRDTQYF.

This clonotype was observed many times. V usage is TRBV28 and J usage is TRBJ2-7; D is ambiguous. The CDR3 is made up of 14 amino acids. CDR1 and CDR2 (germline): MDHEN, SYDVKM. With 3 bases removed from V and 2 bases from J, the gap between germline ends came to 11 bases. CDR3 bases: TGTGCCAGCAGTTTTGGGCAGGTCGCCTACGAGCAGTACTTC. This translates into CASSFGQVAYEQYF.

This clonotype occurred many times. This CDR3 is CASSRTSSDTQYF. CDR3 coding DNA: TGTGCCAGCAGCCGGACCTCTTCAGATACGCAGTATTTT. The chain combines TRBV3-1 with TRBJ2-3; D remains unclear. Germline values: CDR1 LGHDT, CDR2 YNNKEL (reference sequence). V lost 4 bases to trimming and J lost 4 bases, with 9 bases between them. The CDR3 runs to 13 residues.

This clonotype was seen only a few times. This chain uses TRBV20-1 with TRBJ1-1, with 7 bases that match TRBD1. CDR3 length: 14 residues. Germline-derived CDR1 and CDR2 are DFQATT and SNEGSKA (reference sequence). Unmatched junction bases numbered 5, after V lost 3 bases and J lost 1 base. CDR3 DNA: TGCAGTGCTAGCCGGACAGGAGCGAACACTGAAGCTTTCTTT. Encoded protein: CSASRTGANTEAFF.

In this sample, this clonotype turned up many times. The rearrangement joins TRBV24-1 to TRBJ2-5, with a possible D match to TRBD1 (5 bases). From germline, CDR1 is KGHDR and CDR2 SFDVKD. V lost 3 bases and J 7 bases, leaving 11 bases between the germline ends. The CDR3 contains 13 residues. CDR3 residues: CATSDAGRATQYF. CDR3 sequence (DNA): TGTGCCACCAGTGATGCAGGGCGCGCGACCCAGTACTTC.

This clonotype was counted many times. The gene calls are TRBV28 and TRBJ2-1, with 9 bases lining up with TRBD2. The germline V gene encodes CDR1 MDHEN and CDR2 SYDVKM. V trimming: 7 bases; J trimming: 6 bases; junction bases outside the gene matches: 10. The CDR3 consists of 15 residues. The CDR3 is CASTPGGGGANEQFF. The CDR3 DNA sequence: TGTGCCAGCACCCCTGGGGGCGGGGGGGCCAATGAGCAGTTCTTC.

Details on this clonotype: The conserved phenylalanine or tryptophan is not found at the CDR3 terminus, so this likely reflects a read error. The DNA of the CDR3 is TGTGCCATCAGTGAAGGGGAACGGGCCGACGGAGAGACCCAGTACCTC. Encoded protein: CAISEGERADGETQYL. This chain joins TRBV6-1 and TRBJ2-5, with TRBD1 as a possible D gene (5 bases). The CDR3 runs 16 residues. Germline V gene data show CDR1 as MNHNS and CDR2 as SASEGT.

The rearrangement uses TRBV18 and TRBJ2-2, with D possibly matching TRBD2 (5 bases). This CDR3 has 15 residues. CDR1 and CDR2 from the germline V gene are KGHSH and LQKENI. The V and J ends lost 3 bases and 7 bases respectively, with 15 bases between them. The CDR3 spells CASSPGNSGNGELFF. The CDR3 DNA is TGTGCCAGCTCACCGGGCAATTCGGGGAACGGGGAGCTGTTTTTT.

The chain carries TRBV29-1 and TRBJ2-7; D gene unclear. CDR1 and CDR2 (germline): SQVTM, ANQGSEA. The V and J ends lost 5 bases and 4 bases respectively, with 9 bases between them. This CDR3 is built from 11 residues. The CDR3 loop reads CSVQSQYEQYF. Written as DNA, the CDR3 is TGCAGCGTTCAAAGCCAGTACGAGCAGTACTTC.

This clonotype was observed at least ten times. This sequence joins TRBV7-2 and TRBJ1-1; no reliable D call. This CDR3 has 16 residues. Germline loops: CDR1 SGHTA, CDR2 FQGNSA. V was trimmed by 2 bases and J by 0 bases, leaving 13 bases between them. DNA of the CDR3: TGTGCCAGCAGCTTAAGGCAGACTACCCTGAACACTGAAGCTTTCTTT. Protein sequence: CASSLRQTTLNTEAFF.

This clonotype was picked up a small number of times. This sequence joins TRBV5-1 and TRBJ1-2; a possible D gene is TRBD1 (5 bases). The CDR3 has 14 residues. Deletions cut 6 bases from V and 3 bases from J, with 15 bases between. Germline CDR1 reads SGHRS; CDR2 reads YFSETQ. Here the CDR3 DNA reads TGCGCCAGCACACCCGGGACCATCCACTATGGCTACACCTTC. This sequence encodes CASTPGTIHYGYTF.

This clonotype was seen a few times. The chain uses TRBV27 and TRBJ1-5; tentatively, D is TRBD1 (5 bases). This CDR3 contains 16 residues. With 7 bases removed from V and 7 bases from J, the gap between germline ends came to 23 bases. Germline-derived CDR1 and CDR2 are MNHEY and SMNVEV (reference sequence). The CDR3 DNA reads TGTGCCAGCACGGGGGGGGGTAGGCTATCAACGCAGCCCCAGCATTTT. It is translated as CASTGGGRLSTQPQHF.

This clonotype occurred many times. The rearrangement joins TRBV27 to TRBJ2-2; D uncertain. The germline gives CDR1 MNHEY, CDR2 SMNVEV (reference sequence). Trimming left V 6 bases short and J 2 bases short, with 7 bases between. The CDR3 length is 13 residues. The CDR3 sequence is CASSFSNTGELFF. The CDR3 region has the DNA TGTGCCAGCAGCTTTTCTAACACCGGGGAGCTGTTTTTT.

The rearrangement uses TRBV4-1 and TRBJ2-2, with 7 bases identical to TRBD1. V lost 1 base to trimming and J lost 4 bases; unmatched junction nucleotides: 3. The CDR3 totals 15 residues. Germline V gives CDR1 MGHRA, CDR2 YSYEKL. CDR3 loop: CASSQARTGTGELFF. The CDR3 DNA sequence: TGCGCCAGCAGCCAAGCACGGACAGGCACCGGGGAGCTGTTTTTT.

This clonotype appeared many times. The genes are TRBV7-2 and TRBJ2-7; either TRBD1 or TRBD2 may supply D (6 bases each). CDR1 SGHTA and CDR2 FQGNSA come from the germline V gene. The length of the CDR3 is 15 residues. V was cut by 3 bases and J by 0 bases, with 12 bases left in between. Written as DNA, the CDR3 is TGTGCCAGCAGCTTGTGGGGGGACAACTCCTACGAGCAGTACTTC. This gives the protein CASSLWGDNSYEQYF. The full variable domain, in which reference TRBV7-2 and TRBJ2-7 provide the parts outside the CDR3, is GAGVSQSPSNKVTEKGKDVELRCDPISGHTALYWYRQSLGQGLEFLIYFQGNSAPDKSGLPSDRFSAERTGGSVSTLTIQRTQQEDSAVYLCASSLWGDNSYEQYFGPGTRLTVT.

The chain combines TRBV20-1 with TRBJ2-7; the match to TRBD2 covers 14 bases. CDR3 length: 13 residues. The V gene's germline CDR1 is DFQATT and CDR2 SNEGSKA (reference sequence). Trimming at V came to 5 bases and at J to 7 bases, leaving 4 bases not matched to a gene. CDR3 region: CSARLAGGREQYF. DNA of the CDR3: TGCAGTGCTCGACTAGCGGGGGGGCGGGAGCAGTACTTC.

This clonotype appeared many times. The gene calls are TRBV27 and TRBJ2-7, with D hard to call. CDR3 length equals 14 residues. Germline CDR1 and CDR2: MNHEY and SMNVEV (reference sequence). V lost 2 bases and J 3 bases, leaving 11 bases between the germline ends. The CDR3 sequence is CASSLRGSNYEQYF. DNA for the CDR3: TGTGCCAGCAGTTTACGAGGCAGTAACTACGAGCAGTACTTC.

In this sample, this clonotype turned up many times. CDR3 in DNA: TGCAGTACCAACCCCGCAGGAATTAACACTGAAGCTTTCTTT. It yields the protein CSTNPAGINTEAFF. The chain links TRBV20-1 to TRBJ1-1; D ambiguous. The CDR3 has 14 residues. CDR1 and CDR2 from the germline V gene are DFQATT and SNEGSKA (reference sequence). The V end lost 8 bases, the J end lost 2 bases, and 18 bases lay between the germline ends.

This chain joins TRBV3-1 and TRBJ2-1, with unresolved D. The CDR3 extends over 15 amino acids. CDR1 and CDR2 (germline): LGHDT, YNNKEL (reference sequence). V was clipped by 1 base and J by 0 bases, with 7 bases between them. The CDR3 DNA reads TGTGCCAGCAGCCAAGGGGTTAGCTCCTACAATGAGCAGTTCTTC. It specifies CASSQGVSSYNEQFF.